This TCR beta chain was sequenced during a study of T-cell memory formation after mild COVID-19. Study summary: The two donors had largely donor-specific TCR clusters.

This clonotype was seen a few times. Its antigen is undetermined. Per germline, CDR1 SGHRS and CDR2 YFSETQ. This CDR3 is built from 16 residues. V lost 3 bases to trimming and J lost 9 bases, with 19 bases between them. Libraries for TCRalpha and TCRbeta carried sample barcodes and unique molecular identifiers via 5'RACE. TCRdb itself ran the 5' RACE reads through MiXCR, one entry per CDR3 protein. Among 250,000 to 400,000 distinct CDR3 sequences listed, approximately 15% were seen once. Overall study findings and caveats: Clones shrinking from day 15 to 85 showed even CD4/CD8 mixes; later expanders tilted CD4+.

The specimen sequenced was PBMCs or a T cell subset sorted from them (not recorded which). This sequence joins TRBV5-1 and TRBJ1-6, with D maybe TRBD1 (6 bases). This clonotype was obtained from a man younger than 35 who had mild COVID-19 (a few samples of this study predate the infection). Cell type and time point are not known. The CDR3 is CASSWGQDGSSSPLHF. CDR3 sequence (DNA): TGCGCCAGCAGCTGGGGGCAGGACGGCTCTAGTTCACCCCTCCACTTT.